The next 20 T cell receptor beta chains were all read from a single sample in a study of T cells in localized non-small cell lung cancer. TCRdb keeps only in-frame clones here, not all; method: immunoSEQ multiplex PCR. The sample carries tens of thousands of clones, 80% to 90% recorded once. Here the sequenced sample was peripheral blood, taken before any cancer treatment. The receptor source for this set is a male donor aged 60 or older with stage III squamous cell lung carcinoma.

The V call is TRBV5-1, the J call TRBJ2-1; D may correspond to TRBD1 or TRBD2 (6 bases each). The CDR3 has 12 amino acids. Germline CDR1 reads SGHRS; CDR2 reads YFSETQ. The V end lost 4 bases, the J end lost 9 bases, and 11 bases lay between the germline ends. CDR3 region: CASSGGGGEQFF. The DNA of the CDR3 is TGCGCCAGCAGCGGAGGGGGTGGTGAGCAGTTCTTC.

This sequence joins TRBV5-1 and TRBJ1-1; 8 bases line up with TRBD1. With 3 bases clipped from V and 4 bases from J, the junction kept 5 bases outside the gene matches. This CDR3 is built from 14 residues. Germline CDR1 reads SGHRS; CDR2 reads YFSETQ. The CDR3, as DNA: TGCGCCAGCAGCTCGGGACAGGCGGTCACTGAAGCTTTCTTT. Its protein is CASSSGQAVTEAFF.

This clone was observed a single time. In DNA form, the CDR3 reads TGTGCCACCAGCTTGGACAGGGCGAGGGAGACCCAGTACTTC. Translated, it gives CATSLDRARETQYF. The chain is built from TRBV15 and TRBJ2-5; 8 bases are a match to TRBD1. CDR3 length: 14 amino acids. V gave up 5 bases and J gave up 5 bases; unmatched junction bases: 7. Germline CDR1 reads LNHNV; CDR2 reads YYDKDF (reference sequence). The full variable domain, completed using reference TRBV15 and TRBJ2-5, is DAMVIQNPRYQVTQFGKPVTLSCSQTLNHNVMYWYQQKSSQAPKLLFHYYDKDFNNEADTPDNFQSRRPNTSFCFLDIRSPGLGDTAMYLCATSLDRARETQYFGPGTRLLVL.

CDR3 in DNA: TGCGCCAGCAGTACAGGGGACTACAAAAACTATGGCTACACCTTC. As protein: CASSTGDYKNYGYTF. The chain uses TRBV5-1 and TRBJ1-2; 7 positions agree with TRBD1. The length of the CDR3 is 15 residues. Germline V CDR1 and CDR2: SGHRS, YFSETQ. After removal of 5 bases from V and 2 bases from J, the junction contained 9 bases not matched to a gene.

The rearrangement joins TRBV5-1 to TRBJ1-1; no reliable D call. CDR3 length equals 14 residues. Trimming removed 0 bases from V and 1 base from J, with 7 bases in between. Germline V gene sequence: CDR1 SGHRS, CDR2 YFSETQ. CDR3 sequence: CASSLAPANTEAFF. The CDR3 coding sequence is TGCGCCAGCAGCTTGGCACCGGCGAACACTGAAGCTTTCTTT.

V and J are TRBV6-6 and TRBJ1-4; 10 bases are shared with TRBD1. The CDR3 covers 15 residues. Trimming cost V 6 bases and J 5 bases; bases outside gene matches: 6. The germline V gene has CDR1 MNHNY and CDR2 SVGAGI (reference sequence). CDR3 sequence (DNA): TGTGCCAGCAGGCCCCCGGGACAGGGGAATGAAAAACTGTTTTTT. Protein product: CASRPPGQGNEKLFF.

This clone showed up just a few times. The rearrangement links TRBV9 to TRBJ1-1, with 8 bases lining up with TRBD1. Germline CDR1 reads SGDLS; CDR2 reads YYNGEE. This CDR3 spans 15 amino acids. The trim removed 1 base at V and 1 base at J, leaving 3 bases unmatched. CDR3 region: CASSVRDRPNTEAFF. CDR3 bases: TGTGCCAGCAGCGTAAGGGACAGGCCGAACACTGAAGCTTTCTTT.

The chain uses TRBV2 and TRBJ2-2; 15 nucleotides agree with TRBD2. This CDR3 contains 17 residues. Looked up from germline, CDR1 is SNHLY and CDR2 is FYNNEI. With V trimmed by 6 bases and J by 7 bases, 9 bases remained unmatched. The CDR3 sequence: CASSFGLAGGPNGELFF. The CDR3, as DNA: TGTGCCAGCAGCTTCGGACTAGCGGGGGGGCCGAACGGGGAGCTGTTTTTT.

The chain recombines TRBV6-1 with TRBJ2-2, with D maybe TRBD1 (5 bases). The germline gives CDR1 MNHNS, CDR2 SASEGT. Trimming shortened V by 7 bases and J by 0 bases, and 9 bases separated the two germline ends. The CDR3 runs to 14 residues. The CDR3 spells CASKDIANTGELFF. The CDR3 DNA is TGTGCCAGCAAGGACATCGCGAACACCGGGGAGCTGTTTTTT.

This clone was counted a few times. The chain combines TRBV7-6 with TRBJ2-7; 10 nucleotides align to TRBD1. V trimming: 4 bases; J trimming: 1 base; junction bases outside the gene matches: 7. The CDR3 loop spans 16 amino acids. Germline V CDR1 and CDR2: SGHVS, FNYEAQ. The CDR3 bases are TGTGCCAGCAGCTCAGGGACAGGGGAGGGGTCCTACGAGCAGTACTTC. This translates into CASSSGTGEGSYEQYF.

The gene calls are TRBV5-4 and TRBJ2-1; D is unresolved. Germline V CDR1 and CDR2: SGHNT, YYREEE (reference sequence). The CDR3 sequence is 14 residues long. Trimming left V 5 bases short and J 4 bases short, with 13 bases between. The CDR3 DNA is TGTGCCAGCAGGGCGGTTGAGGAGTACAATGAGCAGTTCTTC. Protein product: CASRAVEEYNEQFF.

By sample fraction, this clone is medium-sized. The chain couples TRBV7-9 to TRBJ1-4; 7 bases are a match to TRBD1. Germline CDR1 SEHNR, CDR2 FQNEAQ (reference sequence). This CDR3 has 12 residues. V was clipped by 1 base and J by 12 bases; unmatched bases: 2. Here the CDR3 DNA reads TGTGCCAGCAGCTTAGGAGGACAGGAACTGTTTTTT. It translates to CASSLGGQELFF.

V is TRBV2 and J is TRBJ1-4; D not resolved. Looked up from germline, CDR1 is SNHLY and CDR2 is FYNNEI. Trimming removed 6 bases at V and 6 bases at J, with 14 bases between. CDR3 length: 14 amino acids. The CDR3 reads CASSRGKLDEKLFF. CDR3 coding DNA: TGTGCCAGCAGCCGAGGTAAACTGGATGAAAAACTGTTTTTT.

As DNA, the CDR3 is TGCGCCAGCAGCCTCCACGGTCTCGAGGGAGGGAACATTCAGTACTTC. Translated, it gives CASSLHGLEGGNIQYF. The chain recombines TRBV5-1 with TRBJ2-4; 7 bases are shared with TRBD2. CDR1 is SGHRS and CDR2 is YFSETQ in the germline V gene. This CDR3 contains 16 residues. The V segment lost 4 bases and the J segment 7 bases; nucleotides outside the gene matches: 14.

The table lists this clone with a few counts. This rearrangement joins TRBV5-1 to TRBJ2-1; no definite D call. The V end was cut by 3 bases, the J end by 5 bases, with 15 bases between. Germline V gene data show CDR1 as SGHRS and CDR2 as YFSETQ. CDR3 length: 15 amino acids. The CDR3 DNA is TGCGCCAGCAGCTCAAACGTAGGGAATAACAATGAGCAGTTCTTC. It encodes CASSSNVGNNNEQFF. Full variable domain (missing parts from reference TRBV5-1 and TRBJ2-1): KAGVTQTPRYLIKTRGQQVTLSCSPISGHRSVSWYQQTPGQGLQFLFEYFSETQRNKGNFPGRFSGRQFSNSRSEMNVSTLELGDSALYLCASSSNVGNNNEQFFGPGTRLTVL.

The chain has TRBV18 and TRBJ2-3; a weak D match, TRBD2 (5 bases). The CDR3 has 11 amino acids. V lost 6 bases, J lost 7 bases, and 8 bases lay in between. The germline V gene has CDR1 KGHSH and CDR2 LQKENI. The CDR3 sequence: CASSPGNTQYF. In DNA form, the CDR3 reads TGTGCCAGCTCCCCCGGGAATACGCAGTATTTT.

The rearrangement joins TRBV10-3 to TRBJ2-2, with D possibly being TRBD1 (7 bases). The CDR3 covers 14 residues. V dropped 6 bases and J dropped 6 bases, with 14 bases sitting between them. Germline V gene sequence: CDR1 ENHRY, CDR2 SYGVKD. The CDR3 region is CAIRSAGGSGELFF. The CDR3, as DNA: TGTGCCATCAGGTCCGCAGGGGGGTCCGGGGAGCTGTTTTTT.

The chain combines TRBV4-1 with TRBJ2-1, with D possibly TRBD2 on 6 matching bases. This CDR3 spans 15 amino acids. Germline V gene data show CDR1 as MGHRA and CDR2 as YSYEKL. The germline V and J ends were trimmed by 0 bases and 2 bases, with 8 bases remaining between them. The CDR3 loop reads CASSQDGGAYNEQFF. In nucleotides, the CDR3 is TGCGCCAGCAGCCAAGATGGCGGGGCCTACAATGAGCAGTTCTTC.

The V call is TRBV28, the J call TRBJ1-4; 7 bases match TRBD1. Germline CDR1 reads MDHEN; CDR2 reads SYDVKM. CDR3 length: 13 residues. J gave up 8 bases and V 5 bases, and 5 bases lay outside the gene matches. The CDR3 DNA reads as TGTGCCAGCAGTCGACAGGGAGGCGAAAAACTGTTTTTT. This sequence encodes CASSRQGGEKLFF.

About this clone: Other DNA variants within this sample encode the same CDR3. The chain uses TRBV28 and TRBJ1-2; D is unclear. Trimming removed 2 bases from V and 0 bases from J, with 4 bases in between. CDR3 length: 13 residues. Per the germline V gene, CDR1 is MDHEN and CDR2 is SYDVKM. The CDR3 nucleotides are TGTGCCAGCAGTTTAGGGTCTAACTATGGCTACACCTTC. It codes for CASSLGSNYGYTF.